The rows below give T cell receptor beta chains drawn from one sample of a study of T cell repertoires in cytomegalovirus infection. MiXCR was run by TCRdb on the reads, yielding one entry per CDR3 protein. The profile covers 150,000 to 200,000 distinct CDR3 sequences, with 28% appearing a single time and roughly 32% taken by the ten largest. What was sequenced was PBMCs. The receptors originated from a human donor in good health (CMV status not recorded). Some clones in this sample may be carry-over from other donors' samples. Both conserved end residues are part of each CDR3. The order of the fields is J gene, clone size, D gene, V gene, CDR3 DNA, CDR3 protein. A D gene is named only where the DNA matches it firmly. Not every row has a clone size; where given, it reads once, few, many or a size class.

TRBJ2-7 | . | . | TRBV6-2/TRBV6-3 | TGTGCCAGCAGACGCCGGGACCCGAGCTCCTACGAGCAGTACTTC | CASRRRDPSSYEQYF
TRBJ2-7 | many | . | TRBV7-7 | TGTGCTAGCAGCTTAACATCGCGGTACGAGCAGTACTTC | CASSLTSRYEQYF
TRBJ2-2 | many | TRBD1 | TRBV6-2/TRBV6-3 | TGTGCCAGCAGTTCCCCCCGGACAGGGACGAACACCGGGGAGCTGTTTTTT | CASSSPRTGTNTGELFF
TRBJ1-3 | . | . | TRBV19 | TGTGCCTCTGATCGAGGAGCAGGGACTGGAAACACCATATATTTT | CASDRGAGTGNTIYF
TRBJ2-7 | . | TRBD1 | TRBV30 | TGTGCCTGGAGTCTTCAGGGGGCGTACGAGCAGTACTTC | CAWSLQGAYEQYF
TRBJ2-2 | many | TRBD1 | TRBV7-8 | TGTGCCAGCGGCCCGGGACAGGGCACCGGGGAGCTGTTTTTT | CASGPGQGTGELFF
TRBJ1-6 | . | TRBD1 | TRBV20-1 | TGCAGTGCTAGACCCTTAATCGGGGACAGGCTTTATTCACCCCTCCACTTT | CSARPLIGDRLYSPLHF
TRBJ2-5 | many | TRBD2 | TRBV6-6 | TGTGCCAGCAGTTACTCCGGGAGGGTCCAACGGGAGACCCAGTACTTC | CASSYSGRVQRETQYF
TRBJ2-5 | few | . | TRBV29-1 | TGCAGCGTCGCCGGCCCTGGTCAGGTTCTCCAAGAGACCCAGTACTTC | CSVAGPGQVLQETQYF
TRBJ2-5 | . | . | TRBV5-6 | TGTGCCAGCAGCCCCCGCGGGGCGAATCCCACGGAGACCCAGTACTTC | CASSPRGANPTETQYF
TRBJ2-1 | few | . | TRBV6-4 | TGTGCCAGCAGTGACCCTGGGCGAAGCTCCTACAATGAGCAGTTCTTC | CASSDPGRSSYNEQFF
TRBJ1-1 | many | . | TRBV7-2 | TGTGCCAGCAGCTCGGGGAGGGTGAACACTGAAGCTTTCTTT | CASSSGRVNTEAFF
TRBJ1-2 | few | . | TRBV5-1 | TGCGCCAGCAGCTTGGAGGCAGGGGAAGCAAATGGCTACACCTTC | CASSLEAGEANGYTF
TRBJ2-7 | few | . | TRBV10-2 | TGCGCCAGCAGTGCGGGGAACTACGAGCAGTACTTC | CASSAGNYEQYF
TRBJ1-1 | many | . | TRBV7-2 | TGTGCCAGCAGCCCCAGTCGCCAGCTGAACACTGAAGCTTTCTTT | CASSPSRQLNTEAFF
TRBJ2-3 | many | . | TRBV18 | TGTGCCAGCTCACCCGGCGGAGGCACAGATACGCAGTATTTT | CASSPGGGTDTQYF
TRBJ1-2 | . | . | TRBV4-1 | TGCGCCAGCAGCCACCCGCCGGCGAAAGATGGCTACACCTTC | CASSHPPAKDGYTF
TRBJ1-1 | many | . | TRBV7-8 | TGTGCCAGCAGCTTAGGAGGGTTGAGCACTGAAGCTTTCTTT | CASSLGGLSTEAFF
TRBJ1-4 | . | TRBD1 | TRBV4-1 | TGCGCCAGCAGCATCCGACGCGTTTCAGGGGGCTTTAATGAAAAACTGTTTTTT | CASSIRRVSGGFNEKLFF
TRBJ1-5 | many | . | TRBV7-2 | TGTGCCAGCAGCCCCGACCCGACGGATCAGCCCCAGCATTTT | CASSPDPTDQPQHF
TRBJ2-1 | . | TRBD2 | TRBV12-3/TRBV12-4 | TGTGCCAGCAGGAGCCGCCGCGGGGGGCTTTACAATGAGCAGTTCTTC | CASRSRRGGLYNEQFF
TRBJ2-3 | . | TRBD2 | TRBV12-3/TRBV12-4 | TGTGCCAGCAGTTTTGGAAGGCGGGGGGGCGGCACAGATACGCAGTATTTT | CASSFGRRGGGTDTQYF
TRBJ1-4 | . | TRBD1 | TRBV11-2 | TGTGCCAGCAGCTCGGGACAGATTGGTTCTAATGAAAAACTGTTTTTT | CASSSGQIGSNEKLFF
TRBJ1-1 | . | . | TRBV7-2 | TGTGCCAGCAGCTTCCGGACCATGAACACTGAAGCTTTCTTT | CASSFRTMNTEAFF
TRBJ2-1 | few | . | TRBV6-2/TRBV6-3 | TGTGCCAGCAGAAATTTTAACAACAATGAGAGGCAGTTCTTC | CASRNFNNNERQFF
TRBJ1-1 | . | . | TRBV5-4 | TGTGCCAGCAGCTCCTCGTTAAACCCGAACACTGAAGCTTTCTTT | CASSSSLNPNTEAFF
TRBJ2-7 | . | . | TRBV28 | TGTGCCAGCAGTTCCCGAAAAGGGGGGGGCGGACTAAGCTCCTACGAGCAGTACTTC | CASSSRKGGGGLSSYEQYF
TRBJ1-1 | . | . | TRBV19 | TGTGCCAGTACCACGACGGGAAACACTGAAGCTTTCTTT | CASTTTGNTEAFF
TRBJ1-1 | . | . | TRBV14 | TGTGCCAGCACCTCCGGGGGGAACACTGAAGCTTTCTTT | CASTSGGNTEAFF